This is a list of T cell receptor beta chains from one sample in a study of CD8+ T cells in alopecia areata. This table comes from immunoSEQ multiplex PCR, and its TCRdb copy is limited to in-frame clones, with some not included. Of about 160,000 clones listed, roughly 50% are singletons. Input material: CD4+ T cells sorted from blood. Receptors were obtained from a human donor with alopecia areata. CDR3s include the opening cysteine and the closing phenylalanine or tryptophan. Fields, in order: J gene, D gene, CDR3 length, V gene, clone size, CDR3 DNA, CDR3 protein. A D gene is named only where the DNA matches it firmly. Not all rows give a size; the values are once, few, many and, for expanded clones, a class.

>TRBJ2-7|NA|14|TRBV14|once
TGTGCCAGCAGCTCCAGGGCGAAGTCCTACGAGCAGTACTTC
CASSSRAKSYEQYF
>TRBJ2-7|NA|11|TRBV19|NA
TGTGCCAGTAGTACCAAGTATTCGAAGTACTTC
CASSTKYSKYF
>TRBJ2-1|TRBD1|13|TRBV29-1|NA
TGCAGCGTTGAAGGGACAGGGGGTTGGGAGCAGTTCTTC
CSVEGTGGWEQFF
>TRBJ2-7|TRBD1|14|TRBV6-5|few
TGTGCCAGCAGTACCGCGGGACAGGGACTTTCGCAGTACTTC
CASSTAGQGLSQYF
>TRBJ1-2|NA|14|TRBV29-1|NA
TGCAGCGTTGGACGGGAAAGCCCAAACTATGGCTACACCTTC
CSVGRESPNYGYTF
>TRBJ1-1|NA|12|TRBV15|NA
TGTGCCACCCAGGTGGGAAGTACTGAAGCTTTCTTT
CATQVGSTEAFF
>TRBJ2-1|TRBD2|17|TRBV7-9|few
TGTGCCAGCAGCTTAGGGACCGGACTAGCGTCAGGCAATGAGCAGTTCTTC
CASSLGTGLASGNEQFF
>TRBJ2-2|NA|11|TRBV27|NA
TGTGCCAGCAGTAGACTCGGGGAGCTGTTTTTT
CASSRLGELFF
>TRBJ1-2|NA|15|TRBV27|NA
TGTGCCAGCAGTTTGGCGGTGCCGCAGTTTGGCGGCTACACCTTC
CASSLAVPQFGGYTF
>TRBJ1-5|NA|12|TRBV19|NA
TGTGCCAGTAGTATCTGGGCTGAACCCCAGCATTTT
CASSIWAEPQHF
>TRBJ2-7|TRBD2|13|TRBV29-1|few
TGCAGCGGGTCTAGCGGGAGAGGCTACGAGCAGTACTTC
CSGSSGRGYEQYF
>TRBJ2-5|NA|11|TRBV20-1|few
TGCAGTGCTAGGGATGGAGAGACCCAGTACTTC
CSARDGETQYF
>TRBJ1-2|NA|14|TRBV2|few
TGTGCCAGCAGTGTAAGGGACGGAAGATATGGCTACACCTTC
CASSVRDGRYGYTF
>TRBJ1-1|NA|12|TRBV29-1|NA
TGCAGCGTTGTGGTGGGAAGTAGTGAAGCTTTCTTT
CSVVVGSSEAFF
>TRBJ2-3|NA|16|TRBV7-9|few
TGTGCCAGCAGCCACAGAAAGAACCTTCTCACAGATACGCAGTATTTT
CASSHRKNLLTDTQYF
>TRBJ2-5|NA|14|TRBV7-9|few
TGTGCCAGCAGCTCGAGTAGGGGGGCTGAGACCCAGTACTTC
CASSSSRGAETQYF
>TRBJ1-4|NA|14|TRBV7-9|few
TGTGCCAGCAGCTTGCCCGGGACTAATGAAAAACTGTTTTTT
CASSLPGTNEKLFF